Each of the 15 T cell receptor beta chains below was sequenced from the same sample in a study of regulatory T cells in long-lasting Graves disease. Time point: newly diagnosed GD, antithyroid drugs for less than 3 months. Construction of the TCR library relied on RNA isolated from PBMCs. CDR3-region Arm-PCR and iRepertoire HTBI primers produced the TCR beta libraries. TCRdb called the multiplex PCR reads again in MiXCR, with one record for every CDR3 protein. This sample has approximately 400,000 distinct CDR3 sequences, with 15% found just once. These records were also assigned to another study, of T cells in Graves' hyperthyroidism and ophthalmopathy.

Sample: peripheral blood mononuclear cells (PBMCs), taken at new diagnosis, from a patient treated with antithyroid drugs. These receptors all come from a woman in her 40s with Graves disease.

This clonotype occurred a few times. This chain uses TRBV12-3 or TRBV12-4 with TRBJ1-1; D is undetermined. The CDR3 spans 12 residues. V lost 6 bases to trimming and J lost 3 bases, with 8 bases between them. The CDR3 bases are TGTGCCAGCAGGTATAGGTACACTGAAGCTTTCTTT. Translating gives CASRYRYTEAFF.

This clonotype showed up many times. The J gene is TRBJ2-7, the V gene TRBV6-5; D may be TRBD1 or TRBD2 (5 bases each). The V end lost 2 bases, the J end lost 6 bases, and 14 bases lay between the germline ends. CDR1 MNHEY and CDR2 SVGAGI come from the germline V gene. The CDR3 loop spans 14 amino acids. CDR3 protein: CASSYTGDGGEQYF. The CDR3, as DNA: TGTGCCAGCAGTTACACCGGCGATGGGGGCGAGCAGTACTTC.

This clonotype was recorded at least ten times. J is TRBJ1-1 and V is TRBV6-1; D call uncertain. The V end lost 9 bases, the J end lost 1 base, and 15 bases lay between the germline ends. There are 14 residues in the CDR3. Germline V gives CDR1 MNHNS, CDR2 SASEGT. The CDR3 DNA sequence: TGTGCCAGTGGGCTCCAGCATCAGAACACTGAAGCTTTCTTT. Translation: CASGLQHQNTEAFF.

The table lists this clonotype with many counts. The chain recombines TRBV28 with TRBJ2-5, with TRBD2 matching 11 bases. Per the germline V gene, CDR1 is MDHEN and CDR2 is SYDVKM. Trimming took 5 bases from V and 5 from J; bases not matched to a gene: 16. The length of the CDR3 is 18 residues. The CDR3 reads CASSQPGVSGRAEETQYF. In DNA form, the CDR3 reads TGTGCCAGCAGTCAACCCGGGGTTAGCGGGAGGGCCGAGGAGACCCAGTACTTC.

The chain joins TRBV5-6 to TRBJ2-1; D gene ambiguous. The CDR3 covers 13 residues. V was trimmed by 0 bases and J by 8 bases, leaving 9 bases between them. Germline V CDR1 and CDR2: SGHDT, YYEEEE. CDR3 in DNA: TGTGCCAGCAGCTTGGACATAGGCGATGAGCAGTTCTTC. This translates into CASSLDIGDEQFF. Full variable domain (missing parts from reference TRBV5-6 and TRBJ2-1): DAGVTQSPTHLIKTRGQQVTLRCSPKSGHDTVSWYQQALGQGPQFIFQYYEEEERQRGNFPDRFSGHQFPNYSSELNVNALLLGDSALYLCASSLDIGDEQFFGPGTRLTVL.

This clonotype was picked up many times. The chain links TRBV20-1 to TRBJ2-4, with D tentatively TRBD1 or TRBD2 (7 bases each). CDR1 and CDR2 (germline): DFQATT, SNEGSKA (reference sequence). The V end lost 5 bases, the J end lost 9 bases, and 14 bases lay between the germline ends. The CDR3 extends over 12 amino acids. The CDR3 DNA reads as TGCAGTGCTGGAGGCAGGGGGGGCATTCAGTACTTC. Residues: CSAGGRGGIQYF.

This clonotype was seen many times. This chain uses TRBV29-1 with TRBJ2-1; D possibly corresponds to TRBD2 (6 bases). V was trimmed by 3 bases and J by 9 bases, leaving 21 bases between them. Germline V gene lookup returns CDR1 SQVTM and CDR2 ANQGSEA. The CDR3 has 15 residues. CDR3 protein: CSVDITTGGGPEQFF. CDR3 DNA: TGCAGCGTTGACATCACAACAGGAGGAGGGCCTGAGCAGTTCTTC.

J is TRBJ2-7 and V is TRBV7-9; D perhaps matches TRBD1 (5 bases). The CDR3 extends over 11 amino acids. Germline assignment: CDR1 SEHNR and CDR2 FQNEAQ (reference sequence). V was pared by 5 bases and J by 6 bases, with 8 bases between. CDR3 nucleotide sequence: TGTGCCAGCAGCCCAGGGATCGAGCAGTACTTC. This translates into CASSPGIEQYF.

This clonotype showed up just a few times. V and J are TRBV5-1 and TRBJ1-3, with D tentatively TRBD1 (5 bases). The CDR3 loop spans 15 amino acids. Germline assignment: CDR1 SGHRS and CDR2 YFSETQ. The germline V and J ends were trimmed by 6 bases and 2 bases, with 15 bases remaining between them. The CDR3 is CASTLFRDPGNTIYF. CDR3 DNA sequence: TGCGCCAGCACTCTATTCCGGGACCCTGGAAACACCATATATTTT. Variable domain in full (rest from reference TRBV5-1 and TRBJ1-3): KAGVTQTPRYLIKTRGQQVTLSCSPISGHRSVSWYQQTPGQGLQFLFEYFSETQRNKGNFPGRFSGRQFSNSRSEMNVSTLELGDSALYLCASTLFRDPGNTIYFGEGSWLTVV.

This clonotype was detected once. The rearrangement links TRBV6-5 to TRBJ2-2; D remains ambiguous. The CDR3 totals 12 residues. Trimming removed 8 bases at V and 6 bases at J, with 10 bases between. Looked up from germline, CDR1 is MNHEY and CDR2 is SVGAGI. Here the CDR3 reads CASGFVSGELFF. In DNA, the CDR3 is TGTGCCAGCGGTTTTGTGTCCGGGGAGCTGTTTTTT.

This clonotype was seen many times. The chain combines TRBV20-1 with TRBJ2-7, with D perhaps TRBD2 (5 bases). CDR1 is DFQATT, CDR2 SNEGSKA, per germline (reference sequence). Trimming took 6 bases from V and 0 from J, leaving 12 bases between them. The CDR3 is 13 residues long. This CDR3 is CSARRKSSYEQYF. For the CDR3, the DNA is TGCAGTGCAAGGAGGAAGAGCTCCTACGAGCAGTACTTC.

A word on this clonotype: One base away lies a much larger clone, so this may be a sequencing read error. The genes are TRBV12-3 or TRBV12-4 and TRBJ2-5; no firm D call. The CDR3 length is 13 residues. V was clipped by 6 bases and J by 5 bases, with 13 bases between them. The CDR3 spells CASRYHGWETQYF. CDR3 bases: TGTGCCAGCAGGTATCATGGTTGGGAGACCCAGTACTTC.

This clonotype was detected ten times or more. The chain combines TRBV20-1 with TRBJ2-1; D tentatively fits TRBD1 or TRBD2 (5 bases each). The V gene lost 1 base and the J gene lost 4 bases, with 14 bases spanning the gap. The CDR3 runs to 15 residues. Germline V gene lookup returns CDR1 DFQATT and CDR2 SNEGSKA (reference sequence). In nucleotides, the CDR3 is TGCAGTGCTAGAGGTACGAGAGAGGGGTACAATGAGCAGTTCTTC. Translation gives CSARGTREGYNEQFF.

This clonotype was detected only a few times. This sequence joins TRBV20-1 and TRBJ2-2; TRBD2 aligns across 11 bases. After removal of 6 bases from V and 1 base from J, the junction contained 7 bases not matched to a gene. This CDR3 has 16 residues. Germline CDR1 and CDR2: DFQATT and SNEGSKA (reference sequence). CDR3 DNA: TGCAGTGCACCCCGTGGGACTAGCGGGAACACCGGGGAGCTGTTTTTT. Translated: CSAPRGTSGNTGELFF.

This clonotype was counted ten times or more. The chain recombines TRBV19 with TRBJ1-2; 7 bases map to TRBD1. CDR3 length: 14 residues. Trimming at V came to 7 bases and at J to 3 bases, leaving 8 bases not matched to a gene. Germline V gene sequence: CDR1 LNHDA, CDR2 SQIVND (reference sequence). This chain's CDR3 is CASKEGQRDYGYTF. The DNA of the CDR3 is TGTGCCAGTAAGGAGGGACAGAGGGACTATGGCTACACCTTC.